Below, 3 T cell receptor beta chains from the same sample are listed, as sequenced in a study of a mutant IDH1 vaccine in newly diagnosed glioma. Profiling relied on immunoSEQ multiplex PCR, and the TCRdb table lists in-frame clones only, not all of them. The table shows about 75,000 clones, with around nine tenths occurring only once. The time point denotes: week 5, during vaccination. The study gave 300 ug of mutant IDH1 20-mer peptide per vaccine dose, with topical imiquimod. Antigens for these TCRs are unknown. The sequences come from PBMCs, collected from a glioma patient whose treatment included an IDH1 peptide vaccine. The receptor source for this set is a woman aged 45 to 65 with glioma.

Remarks on this clone: At the DNA level, this CDR3 is encoded by other sequences in the same sample as well. V is TRBV9 and J is TRBJ1-1; perhaps TRBD1 as D (6 bases). This CDR3 spans 14 amino acids. Per germline, CDR1 SGDLS and CDR2 YYNGEE. The ends were cut back, 4 bases at V and 5 bases at J, with 15 bases in the middle. The CDR3 spells CASSPQGGGTEAFF. The CDR3 nucleotides are TGTGCCAGCAGCCCCCAGGGAGGGGGAACTGAAGCTTTCTTT.

This sequence joins TRBV19 and TRBJ2-1; 10 nucleotides agree with TRBD2. CDR3 size: 19 residues. The trim removed 0 bases at V and 2 bases at J, leaving 10 bases unmatched. Per the germline V gene, CDR1 is LNHDA and CDR2 is SQIVND (reference sequence). The CDR3 here is CASSIDGLAGALPYNEQFF. The CDR3 DNA is TGTGCCAGTAGTATAGATGGGCTAGCGGGAGCCCTACCCTACAATGAGCAGTTCTTC.

The J gene is TRBJ2-6, the V gene TRBV5-1; D remains ambiguous. V was trimmed by 4 bases and J by 1 base, leaving 15 bases between them. The CDR3 consists of 17 residues. Germline lookup yields CDR1 SGHRS and CDR2 YFSETQ. The DNA of the CDR3 is TGCGCCAGCAGCGCCGGGCCGGATCCTTCTGGGGCCAACGTCCTGACTTTC. This sequence encodes CASSAGPDPSGANVLTF.